The sequence of this T cell receptor beta chain was determined in a study of beta chain features in type 1 diabetes. Study-level findings and limits: When Type 1 diabetes patients were examined, their TCRB CDR3s proved moderately but significantly shorter in all four CD4+ subsets.

The authors reverse transcribed all of the isolated RNA, so sequencing captured expressed TCRB transcripts. Libraries were prepared by immunoSEQ multiplex PCR; TCRdb keeps only in-frame clonotypes and omits some of them. The sample yields under 150,000 clones, 9% seen once. In regard to this clone: The antigen is not known.

The length of the CDR3 is 14 residues. CDR1 and CDR2 (germline): MDHEN, SYDVKM. V lost 5 bases to trimming and J lost 3 bases, with 10 bases between them. V usage is TRBV28 and J usage is TRBJ1-4, with D perhaps matching TRBD1 (5 bases). The sequenced sample was central memory CD4+ T cells from blood. The clonotype comes from a man aged 25-45 years with type 1 diabetes. CDR3 bases: TGTGCCAGCAGTGTAACGGGGGCTAATGAAAAACTGTTTTTT. As protein: CASSVTGANEKLFF.